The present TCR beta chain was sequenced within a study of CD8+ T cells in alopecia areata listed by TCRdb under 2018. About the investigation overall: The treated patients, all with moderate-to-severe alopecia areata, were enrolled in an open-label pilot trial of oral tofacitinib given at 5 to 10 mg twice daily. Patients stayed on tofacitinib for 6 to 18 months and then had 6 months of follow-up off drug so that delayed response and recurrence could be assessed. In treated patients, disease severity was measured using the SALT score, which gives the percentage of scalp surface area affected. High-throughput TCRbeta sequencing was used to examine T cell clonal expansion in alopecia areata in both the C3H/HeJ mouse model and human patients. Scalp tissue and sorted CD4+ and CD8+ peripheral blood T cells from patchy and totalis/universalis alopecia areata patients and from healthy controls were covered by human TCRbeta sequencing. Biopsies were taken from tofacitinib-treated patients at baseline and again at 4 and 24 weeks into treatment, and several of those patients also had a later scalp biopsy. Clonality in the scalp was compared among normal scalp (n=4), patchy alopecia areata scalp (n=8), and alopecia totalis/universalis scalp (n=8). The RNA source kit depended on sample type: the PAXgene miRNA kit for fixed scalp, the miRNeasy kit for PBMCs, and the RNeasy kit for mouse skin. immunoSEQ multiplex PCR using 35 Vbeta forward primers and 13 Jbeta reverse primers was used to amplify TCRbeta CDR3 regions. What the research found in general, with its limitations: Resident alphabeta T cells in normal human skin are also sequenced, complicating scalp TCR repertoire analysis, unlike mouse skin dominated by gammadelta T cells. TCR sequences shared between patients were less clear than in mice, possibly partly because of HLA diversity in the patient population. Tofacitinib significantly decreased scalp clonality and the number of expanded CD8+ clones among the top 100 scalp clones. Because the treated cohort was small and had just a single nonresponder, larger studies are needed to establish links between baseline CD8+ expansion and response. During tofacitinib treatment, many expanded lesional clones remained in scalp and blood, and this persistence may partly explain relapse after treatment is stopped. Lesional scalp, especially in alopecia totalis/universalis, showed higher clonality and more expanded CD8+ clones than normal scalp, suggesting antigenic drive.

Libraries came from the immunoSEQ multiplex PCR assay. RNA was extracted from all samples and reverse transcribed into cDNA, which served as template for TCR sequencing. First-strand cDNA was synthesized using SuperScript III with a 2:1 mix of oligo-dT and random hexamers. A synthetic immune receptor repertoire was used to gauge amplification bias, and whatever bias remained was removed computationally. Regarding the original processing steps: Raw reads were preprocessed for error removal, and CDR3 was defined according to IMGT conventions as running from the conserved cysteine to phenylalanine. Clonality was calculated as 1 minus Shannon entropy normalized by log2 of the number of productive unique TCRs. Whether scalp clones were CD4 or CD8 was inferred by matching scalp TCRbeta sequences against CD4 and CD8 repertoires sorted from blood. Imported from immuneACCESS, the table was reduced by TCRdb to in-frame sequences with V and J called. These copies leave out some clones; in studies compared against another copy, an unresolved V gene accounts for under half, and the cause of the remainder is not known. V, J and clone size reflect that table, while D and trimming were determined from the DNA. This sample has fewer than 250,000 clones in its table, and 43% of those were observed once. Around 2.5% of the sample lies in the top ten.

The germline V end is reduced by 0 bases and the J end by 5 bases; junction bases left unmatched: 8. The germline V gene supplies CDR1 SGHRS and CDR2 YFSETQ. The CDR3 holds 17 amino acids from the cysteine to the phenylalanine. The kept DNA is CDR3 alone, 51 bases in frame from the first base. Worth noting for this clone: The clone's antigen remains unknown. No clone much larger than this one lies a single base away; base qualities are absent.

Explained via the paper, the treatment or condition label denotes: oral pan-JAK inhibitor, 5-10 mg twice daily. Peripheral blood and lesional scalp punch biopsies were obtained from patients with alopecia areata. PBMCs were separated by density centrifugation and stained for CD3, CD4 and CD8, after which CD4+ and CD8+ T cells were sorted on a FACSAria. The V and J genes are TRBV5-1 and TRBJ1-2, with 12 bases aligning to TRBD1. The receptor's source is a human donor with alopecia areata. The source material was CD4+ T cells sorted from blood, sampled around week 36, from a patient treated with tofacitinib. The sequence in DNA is TGCGCCAGCAGCTTGGGCCCGGGACAGGGGGCGCGGTATGGCTACACCTTC. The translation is CASSLGPGQGARYGYTF.